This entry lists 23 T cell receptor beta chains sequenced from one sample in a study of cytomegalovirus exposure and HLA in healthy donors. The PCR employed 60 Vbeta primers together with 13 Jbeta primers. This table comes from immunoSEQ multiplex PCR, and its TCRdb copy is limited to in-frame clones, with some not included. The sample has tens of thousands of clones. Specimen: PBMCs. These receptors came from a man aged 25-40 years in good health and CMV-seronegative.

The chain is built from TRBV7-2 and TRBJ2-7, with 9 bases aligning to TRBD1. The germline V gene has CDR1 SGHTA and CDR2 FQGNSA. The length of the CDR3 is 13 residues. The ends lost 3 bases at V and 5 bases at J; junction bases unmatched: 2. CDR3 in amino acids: CASSLGQGDEQYF. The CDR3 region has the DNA TGTGCCAGCAGCTTGGGACAGGGCGACGAGCAGTACTTC.

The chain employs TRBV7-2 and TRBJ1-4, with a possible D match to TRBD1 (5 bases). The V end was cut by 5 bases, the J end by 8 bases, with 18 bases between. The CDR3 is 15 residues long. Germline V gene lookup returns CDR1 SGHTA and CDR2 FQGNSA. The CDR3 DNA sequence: TGTGCCAGCAGCCCAGGGTTTACAAAGGAGGAAAAACTGTTTTTT. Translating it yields CASSPGFTKEEKLFF.

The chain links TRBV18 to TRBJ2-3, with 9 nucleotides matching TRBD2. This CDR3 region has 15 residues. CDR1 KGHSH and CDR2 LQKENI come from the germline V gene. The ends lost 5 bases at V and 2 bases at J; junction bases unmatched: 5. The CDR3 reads CASSESSGTTDTQYF. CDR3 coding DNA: TGTGCCAGCTCAGAGTCTAGCGGGACCACAGATACGCAGTATTTT.

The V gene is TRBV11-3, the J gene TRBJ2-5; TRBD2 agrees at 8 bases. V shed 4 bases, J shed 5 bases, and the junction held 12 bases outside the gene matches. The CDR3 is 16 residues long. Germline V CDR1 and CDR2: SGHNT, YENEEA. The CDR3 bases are TGTGCCAGCAGCTCCCTCCTGGCGGGGGGCCGGGAGACCCAGTACTTC. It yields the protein CASSSLLAGGRETQYF.

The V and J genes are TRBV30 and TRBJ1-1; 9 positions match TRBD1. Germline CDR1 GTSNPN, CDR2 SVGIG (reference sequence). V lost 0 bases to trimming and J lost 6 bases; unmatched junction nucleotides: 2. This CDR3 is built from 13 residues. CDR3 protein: CAWSVQGASEAFF. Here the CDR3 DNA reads TGTGCCTGGAGTGTACAGGGGGCCTCTGAAGCTTTCTTT.

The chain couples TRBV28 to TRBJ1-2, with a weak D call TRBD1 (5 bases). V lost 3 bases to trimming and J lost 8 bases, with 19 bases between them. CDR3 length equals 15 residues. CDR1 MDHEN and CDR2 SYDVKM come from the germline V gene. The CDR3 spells CASSFIGRVSEGYTF. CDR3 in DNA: TGTGCCAGCAGTTTTATTGGCAGGGTGTCCGAAGGCTACACCTTC.

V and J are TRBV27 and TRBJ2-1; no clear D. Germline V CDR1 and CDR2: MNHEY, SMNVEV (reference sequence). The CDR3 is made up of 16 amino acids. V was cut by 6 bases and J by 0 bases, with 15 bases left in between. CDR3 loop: CASSPLRSISYNEQFF. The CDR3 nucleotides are TGTGCCAGCAGCCCCCTACGAAGCATCTCCTACAATGAGCAGTTCTTC.

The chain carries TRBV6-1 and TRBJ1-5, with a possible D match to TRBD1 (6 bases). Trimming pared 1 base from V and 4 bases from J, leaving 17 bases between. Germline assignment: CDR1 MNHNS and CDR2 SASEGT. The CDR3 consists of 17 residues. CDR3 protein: CASSEGPPWGRNQPQHF. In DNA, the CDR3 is TGTGCCAGCAGTGAAGGCCCTCCCTGGGGGCGGAATCAGCCCCAGCATTTT.

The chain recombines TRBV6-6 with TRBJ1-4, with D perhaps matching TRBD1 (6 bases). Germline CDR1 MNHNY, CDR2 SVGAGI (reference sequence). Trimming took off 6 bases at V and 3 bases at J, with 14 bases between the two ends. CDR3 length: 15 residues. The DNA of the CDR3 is TGTGCCAGCAGACCTCCGGGACAAGCTAATGAAAAACTGTTTTTT. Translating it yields CASRPPGQANEKLFF.

DNA of the CDR3: TGTGCCAGCAGCCCCGGACTGAAAAGAAGCTCCTACAATGAGCAGTTCTTC. As protein: CASSPGLKRSSYNEQFF. The chain joins TRBV11-3 to TRBJ2-1; D possibly corresponds to TRBD2 (5 bases). The CDR3 is 17 amino acids. V was cut by 5 bases and J by 0 bases, with 17 bases left in between. Germline CDR1 SGHNT, CDR2 YENEEA.

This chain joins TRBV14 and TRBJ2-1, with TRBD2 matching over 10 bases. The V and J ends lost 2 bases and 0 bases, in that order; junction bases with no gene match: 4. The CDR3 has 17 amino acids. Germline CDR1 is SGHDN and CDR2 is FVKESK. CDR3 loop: CASSQLAGANSYNEQFF. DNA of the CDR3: TGTGCCAGCAGCCAACTAGCGGGAGCCAACTCCTACAATGAGCAGTTCTTC.

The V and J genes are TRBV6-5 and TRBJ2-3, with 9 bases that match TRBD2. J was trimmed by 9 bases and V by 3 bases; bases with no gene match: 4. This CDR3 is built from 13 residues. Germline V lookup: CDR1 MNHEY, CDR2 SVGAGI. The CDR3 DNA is TGTGCCAGCAGTTATGAGCGGGGGGCGACGCAGTATTTT. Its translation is CASSYERGATQYF.

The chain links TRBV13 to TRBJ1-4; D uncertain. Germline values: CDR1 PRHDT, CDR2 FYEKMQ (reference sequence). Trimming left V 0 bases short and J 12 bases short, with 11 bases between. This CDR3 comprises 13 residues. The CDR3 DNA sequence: TGTGCCAGCAGCTTAGGCTCCGAGGCCGAACTGTTTTTT. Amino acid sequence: CASSLGSEAELFF.

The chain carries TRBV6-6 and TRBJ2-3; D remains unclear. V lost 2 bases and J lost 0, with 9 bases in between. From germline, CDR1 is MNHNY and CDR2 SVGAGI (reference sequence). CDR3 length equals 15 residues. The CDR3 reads CASSYDITSTDTQYF. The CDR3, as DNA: TGTGCCAGCAGTTACGACATTACTAGCACAGATACGCAGTATTTT.

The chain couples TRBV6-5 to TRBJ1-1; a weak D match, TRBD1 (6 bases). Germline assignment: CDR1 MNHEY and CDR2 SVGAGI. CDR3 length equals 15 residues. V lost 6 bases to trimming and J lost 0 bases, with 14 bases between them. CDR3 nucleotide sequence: TGTGCCAGCAGAAGATACCAGGGGATGAACACTGAAGCTTTCTTT. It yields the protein CASRRYQGMNTEAFF.

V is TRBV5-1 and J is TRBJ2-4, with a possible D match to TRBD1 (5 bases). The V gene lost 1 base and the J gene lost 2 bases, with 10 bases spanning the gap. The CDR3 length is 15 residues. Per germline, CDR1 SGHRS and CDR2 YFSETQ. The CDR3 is CASSLSAGPKNIQYF. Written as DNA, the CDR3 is TGCGCCAGCAGCTTGAGTGCAGGGCCCAAAAACATTCAGTACTTC.

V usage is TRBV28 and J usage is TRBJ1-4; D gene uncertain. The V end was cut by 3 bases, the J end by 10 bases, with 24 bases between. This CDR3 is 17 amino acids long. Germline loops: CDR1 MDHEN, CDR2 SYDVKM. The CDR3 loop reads CASSFFPRREQEGKLFF. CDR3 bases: TGTGCCAGCAGTTTCTTCCCCCGGAGGGAGCAGGAGGGAAAACTGTTTTTT. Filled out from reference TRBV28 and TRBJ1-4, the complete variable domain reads DVKVTQSSRYLVKRTGEKVFLECVQDMDHENMFWYRQDPGLGLRLIYFSYDVKMKEKGDIPEGYSVSREKKERFSLILESASTNQTSMYLCASSFFPRREQEGKLFFGSGTQLSVL.

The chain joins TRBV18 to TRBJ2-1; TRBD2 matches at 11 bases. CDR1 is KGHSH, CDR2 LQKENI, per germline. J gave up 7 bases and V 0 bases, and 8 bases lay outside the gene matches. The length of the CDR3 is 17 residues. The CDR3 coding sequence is TGTGCCAGCTCACCACCCGCTAGCGGGGGGTTTAAAAATGAGCAGTTCTTC. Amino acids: CASSPPASGGFKNEQFF.

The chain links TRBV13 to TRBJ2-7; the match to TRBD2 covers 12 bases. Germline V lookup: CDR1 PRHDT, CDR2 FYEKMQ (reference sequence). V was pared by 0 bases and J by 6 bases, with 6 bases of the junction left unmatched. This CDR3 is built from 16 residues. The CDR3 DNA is TGTGCCAGCAGCTTAGGGCTAGCGGGAGGGACGAGCGAGCAGTACTTC. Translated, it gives CASSLGLAGGTSEQYF.

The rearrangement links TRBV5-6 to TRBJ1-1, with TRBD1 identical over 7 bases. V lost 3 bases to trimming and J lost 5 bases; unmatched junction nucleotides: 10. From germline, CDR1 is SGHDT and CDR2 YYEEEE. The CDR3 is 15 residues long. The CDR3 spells CASSSPATGVTEAFF. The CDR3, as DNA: TGTGCCAGCAGCTCGCCTGCCACAGGGGTGACTGAAGCTTTCTTT.

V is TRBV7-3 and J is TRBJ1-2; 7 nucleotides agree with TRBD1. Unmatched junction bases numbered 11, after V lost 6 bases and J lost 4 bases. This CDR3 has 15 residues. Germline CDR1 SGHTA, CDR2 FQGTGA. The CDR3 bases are TGTGCCAGCAGTTACGGGCCGGGACAGAGCTATGGCTACACCTTC. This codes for CASSYGPGQSYGYTF.

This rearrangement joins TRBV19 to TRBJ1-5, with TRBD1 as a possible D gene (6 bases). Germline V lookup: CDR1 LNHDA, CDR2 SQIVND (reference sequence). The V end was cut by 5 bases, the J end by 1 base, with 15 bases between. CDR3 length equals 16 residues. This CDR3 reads CASSGFRTASNQPQHF. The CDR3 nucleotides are TGTGCCAGTAGTGGGTTCAGGACAGCCAGCAATCAGCCCCAGCATTTT.

The CDR3 spells CASASRWTGDTEAFF. DNA of the CDR3: TGTGCCAGCGCCTCGAGATGGACAGGGGACACTGAAGCTTTCTTT. The chain joins TRBV19 to TRBJ1-1; TRBD1 aligns across 9 bases. This CDR3 is 15 amino acids long. V shed 9 bases and J 3 bases; nucleotides not matched to a gene: 11. Germline CDR1 and CDR2: LNHDA and SQIVND (reference sequence).